The 2 T cell receptor beta chains presented below share a single source sample, sequenced in a study of early stage breast cancer tumors. The data were produced by immunoSEQ multiplex PCR, yet TCRdb's version contains in-frame clones alone and is incomplete. The data contain 45,000 to 60,000 clones, around 90% of them singletons. The source material was blood. The receptor source for this set is a person aged 70 to 79 with breast cancer.

The genes are TRBV6-5 and TRBJ2-1; D is ambiguous. The V end lost 4 bases, the J end lost 7 bases, and 5 bases lay between the germline ends. The CDR3 covers 11 residues. In germline, CDR1 is MNHEY, CDR2 SVGAGI. Written as DNA, the CDR3 is TGTGCCAGCAGTTGGCGGAATGAGCAGTTCTTC. This translates into CASSWRNEQFF.

CDR3 residues: CASSFQEGRLARQFF. CDR3 coding DNA: TGTGCCAGCAGCTTTCAAGAGGGCAGACTAGCACGGCAGTTCTTC. This chain uses TRBV11-2 with TRBJ2-1; 7 nucleotides match TRBD2. Losses at the gene ends were 3 bases for V and 12 bases for J; bases not matched to a gene: 14. The CDR3 runs to 15 residues. CDR1 SGHAT and CDR2 FQNNGV come from the germline V gene.